This TCR beta chain was identified in a study of blood T cell repertoires in COVID-19. Across the whole study: Whether acute or convalescent, the COVID-19 samples came from the United States, Italy and Spain. Nucleic acid was either cDNA or gDNA, and it came from T cells, B-cell-depleted T cells, or PBMCs.

As handled by the study authors: Reference gene primer amplification yielded estimated nucleated cell counts. Sequenced by immunoSEQ multiplex PCR; TCRdb stores in-frame clones only, minus some. D and trimming were read from the DNA, whereas the V and J calls and clone size are those reported in that table. The table lists about 110,000 clones, approximately 92% of them singletons. Material: peripheral blood. The TCR was taken from a woman aged 80 or older with acute or convalescent COVID-19.

CDR3 nucleotide sequence: TGTGCCAGCAGCTTAGGCAGTTATAGCAATCAGCCCCAGCATTTT. As protein: CASSLGSYSNQPQHF. This chain links TRBV11-2 with TRBJ1-5; D not certain. Germline V lookup: CDR1 SGHAT, CDR2 FQNNGV. This CDR3 is 15 amino acids long. Trimming shortened V by 1 base and J by 0 bases, and 7 bases separated the two germline ends. The full variable domain, rest sourced from reference TRBV11-2 and TRBJ1-5, is EAGVAQSPRYKIIEKRQSVAFWCNPISGHATLYWYQQILGQGPKLLIQFQNNGVVDDSQLPKDRFSAERLKGVDSTLKIQPAKLEDSAVYLCASSLGSYSNQPQHFGDGTRLSIL.